This T cell receptor beta chain was sequenced during a study of blood T cell repertoires in COVID-19 (dated by TCRdb to between 2020 and 2021). Broadly, across the study: Samples covering the acute and convalescent phases of COVID-19 were provided by collaborators in the United States, Italy and Spain. Samples were obtained from the ongoing ImmuneRACE study (first 160 participants) and from 950 to 1,500 subjects provided by 6 global collaborators. A freely available public database, intended as a resource for researchers studying the immune response to SARS-CoV-2, is where the repertoires were released. HLA class I and class II types, where available, came from metadata supplied by the sample provider rather than from assay-based typing. The prospective study material was composed of cDNA or gDNA derived from T cells, B-cell-depleted T cells, or PBMCs. A de-identified subject ID, COVID-19 status, age in years and sex were almost always included in the sample metadata. Deeply sampled blood TCRbeta repertoires from subjects exposed to, actively infected with, or recovered from COVID-19 were included in the dataset. The study at large found these results: The amount of clinical and demographic metadata varied by source and participant and was provided uncurated.

The cysteine opens and the phenylalanine closes a CDR3 of 14 amino acids. The DNA shown is the 42-base CDR3, in frame from base 1. From V the trimming removes 5 bases and from J it removes 4 bases, while the gene matches leave 3 bases of the junction unaccounted for. CDR1 and CDR2 are read off the germline V gene as ENHRY and SYGVKD. One collaborating source in Seattle enrolled patients during active infection and followed them longitudinally through the course of disease. Whole blood was collected in K2EDTA tubes by collaborating institutions according to the institutions' own protocols. For TCRbeta analysis, collaborators shipped samples in one of three forms: frozen whole blood, isolated PBMCs, or DNA extracted from either of those sample types. This clone has only one observation. Its antigen specificity is not known. No base qualities exist here, and no much larger clone lies one base off it.

TCRbeta CDR3 regions were amplified from genomic DNA by means of the immunoSEQ Assay, a bias-controlled multiplex PCR. The paper's processing steps were these. The number of nucleated cells in each sample was estimated from the amplification of reference gene primers within the assay. Sequence reads were collapsed and filtered to measure the absolute abundance of every unique TCRbeta CDR3 rearrangement. Productive Simpson clonality was computed per sample as the square root of Simpson's diversity index over productive rearrangements. TCRdb's version of the immuneACCESS table is confined to in-frame rearrangements and falls short of the full clone set. An unresolved V gene accounts for under half of the shortfall where checked; the remainder is of unknown origin. V and J calls and clone size follow that table, whereas D and trimming were derived from the DNA. The sample table lists around 230,000 clones, approximately 90% of them with a count of one. The ten most abundant clones make up roughly 12% of the sample.

Recombination joined TRBV10-3 with TRBJ2-2, with 8 central nucleotides matching TRBD1. Sequencing was carried out using peripheral blood. The receptor was isolated from a man in his forties or fifties with COVID-19, enrolled during active disease. The DNA sequence follows: TGTGCCATCAGTAGACAGGGGTCCACCGGGGAGCTGTTTTTT. Its translation is CAISRQGSTGELFF.